This T cell receptor beta chain was captured in a study of shared clonotypes between healthy human individuals. About the study: With ages of 18 to 49, the donors were a couple of women and three men.

At least ten counts were recorded for this clone. What it binds is not known. CDR1 and CDR2 (germline): SGHRS, YFSETQ. This CDR3 has 13 residues. The ends were cut back, 0 bases at V and 2 bases at J, with 2 bases in the middle. The study, taken as a whole, reports: Only blood was sampled, and tissue TCR repertoires likely differ from blood ones.

It was at deep level that the assay was run. Each PCR replicate run on unsorted PBMC took in 300 ng DNA, some 28,000 T cell genomes. Data came from immunoSEQ multiplex PCR; TCRdb stores just in-frame clones and leaves some out. Of about 480,000 clones in the sample, 75% to 80% are singletons; the top ten hold under 15%. The sample comprised PBMCs. The chain combines TRBV5-1 with TRBJ1-4, with D hard to call. The clonotype originates from a middle-aged woman in good health. Some clones in this sample may be carry-over from other donors' samples. In DNA, the CDR3 is TGCGCCAGCAGCTTGGGCACTAATGAAAAACTGTTTTTT. Amino acids: CASSLGTNEKLFF. Combining the CDR3 with reference TRBV5-1 and TRBJ1-4 gives the whole variable domain KAGVTQTPRYLIKTRGQQVTLSCSPISGHRSVSWYQQTPGQGLQFLFEYFSETQRNKGNFPGRFSGRQFSNSRSEMNVSTLELGDSALYLCASSLGTNEKLFFGSGTQLSVL.